Following are 22 T cell receptor beta chains from one sample sequenced in a study of T cells in Graves' hyperthyroidism and ophthalmopathy. TCR beta CDR3 sequences were amplified from RNA transcripts. RT-PCR in the first round (using the HTBI primer set) targeted the TCR CDR3. TCRdb used MiXCR to reprocess the multiplex PCR reads, holding one entry per CDR3 protein. The table lists around 350,000 distinct CDR3 sequences, about 13% of them singletons. The sample consisted of blood. The origin of the receptors is a woman between 18 and 29 years old with Graves' hyperthyroidism.

At least ten counts were recorded for this clonotype. The gene calls are TRBV20-1 and TRBJ2-1, with D unresolved. The CDR3 sequence is 15 residues long. V lost 1 base and J lost 4, with 14 bases in between. The V gene's germline CDR1 is DFQATT and CDR2 SNEGSKA (reference sequence). The CDR3 reads CSARATDDLYNEQFF. The DNA for the CDR3 is TGCAGTGCTAGAGCAACCGACGACCTATACAATGAGCAGTTCTTC.

The sample holds many counts of this clonotype. J is TRBJ1-5 and V is TRBV12-3 or TRBV12-4, with D possibly TRBD1 on 5 matching bases. CDR3 length: 16 amino acids. V shed 5 bases and J shed 1 base, with 15 bases lying between them. The CDR3 here is CASSPLQGLSNQPQHF. The CDR3 DNA is TGTGCCAGCAGTCCCCTGCAGGGTTTAAGCAATCAGCCCCAGCATTTT.

This clonotype was found many times. The gene calls are TRBV30 and TRBJ2-7; D is uncertain. From germline, CDR1 is GTSNPN and CDR2 SVGIG (reference sequence). The length of the CDR3 is 11 residues. Deletions cut 2 bases from V and 3 bases from J, with 5 bases between. CDR3 DNA: TGTGCCTGGAGTAGGGACTACGAGCAGTACTTC. Translation gives CAWSRDYEQYF.

This clonotype was counted ten times or more. The chain joins TRBV18 to TRBJ1-1; D may be TRBD1 (5 bases). Trimming shortened V by 1 base and J by 10 bases, and 16 bases separated the two germline ends. The CDR3 runs 14 residues. Germline assignment: CDR1 KGHSH and CDR2 LQKENI. The CDR3, as DNA: TGTGCCAGCTCACCACGGGGCGACGAACTAGGAGCTTTCTTT. Its translation is CASSPRGDELGAFF.

The V and J genes are TRBV18 and TRBJ2-6, with 12 bases that match TRBD1. CDR3 length: 17 residues. Germline values: CDR1 KGHSH, CDR2 LQKENI. V dropped 3 bases and J dropped 1; count of bases not matched to a gene: 1. DNA for the CDR3: TGTGCCAGCTCACCGGGACAGGGGGCATCTGGGGCCAACGTCCTGACTTTC. Protein sequence: CASSPGQGASGANVLTF.

This clonotype was seen at least ten times. V gene TRBV27 combines with J gene TRBJ2-7; weak D call: TRBD1 (6 bases). The germline CDR1 and CDR2 sequences are MNHEY and SMNVEV (reference sequence). V lost 6 bases and J 4 bases, leaving 16 bases between the germline ends. This CDR3 contains 14 residues. The CDR3 is CASSTTQGIYEQYF. The DNA for the CDR3 is TGTGCCAGCAGCACGACACAGGGAATTTACGAGCAGTACTTC.

With regard to this clonotype: At one end, the junction sequence differs from germline, possibly due to a read error. This rearrangement joins TRBV10-3 to TRBJ2-5; no reliable D call. The CDR3 has 13 amino acids. Germline V lookup: CDR1 ENHRY, CDR2 SYGVKD. The CDR3 reads CAISDERRETQCF. The CDR3 coding sequence is TGTGCCATCAGTGATGAACGGCGAGAGACCCAGTGCTTC.

This chain joins TRBV19 and TRBJ2-6; TRBD2 matches at 8 bases. J lost 2 bases, V lost 6 bases, and 9 bases had no gene match. Looked up from germline, CDR1 is LNHDA and CDR2 is SQIVND (reference sequence). The CDR3 consists of 17 residues. The CDR3 bases are TGTGCCAGTAGCATGGGGCTAGCGGGCCCTGGGGCCAACGTCCTGACTTTC. It codes for CASSMGLAGPGANVLTF.

This clonotype was counted ten times or more. This chain uses TRBV24-1 with TRBJ2-3; D is unclear. From germline, CDR1 is KGHDR and CDR2 SFDVKD. The CDR3 covers 18 residues. V lost 3 bases and J lost 4, with 22 bases in between. The CDR3 nucleotides are TGTGCCACCAGTGATGCAACTGCACTGACATCTGGGGCAGATACGCAGTATTTT. This translates into CATSDATALTSGADTQYF.

This clonotype was seen a handful of times. The rearrangement uses TRBV5-5 and TRBJ2-2; 7 bases line up with TRBD2. Per the germline V gene, CDR1 is SGHKS and CDR2 is YYEKEE (reference sequence). V lost 9 bases, J lost 1 base, and 6 bases stayed unmatched. The CDR3 extends over 14 amino acids. The CDR3 DNA is TGTGCCAACGGACTAGAATTGAACACCGGGGAGCTGTTTTTT. Translation gives CANGLELNTGELFF.

This clonotype occurred many times. This rearrangement joins TRBV2 to TRBJ1-2; TRBD1 matches 8 bases. CDR1 and CDR2 from the germline V gene are SNHLY and FYNNEI. CDR3 size: 14 residues. After removal of 7 bases from V and 7 bases from J, the junction contained 11 bases not matched to a gene. For the CDR3, the DNA is TGTGCCAGCATCCCTGAGACAGGGGACTTTGGCTACACCTTC. Its protein product is CASIPETGDFGYTF.

This clonotype has ten or more counts. V usage is TRBV11-2 and J usage is TRBJ1-1; weak D call: TRBD1 (5 bases). The germline V and J ends were trimmed by 1 base and 10 bases, with 10 bases remaining between them. The CDR3 length is 12 residues. Germline V gene data show CDR1 as SGHAT and CDR2 as FQNNGV. CDR3 amino acids: CASSLGWGGAFF. CDR3 in DNA: TGTGCCAGCAGCTTAGGGTGGGGGGGAGCTTTCTTT.

This clonotype was seen many times. The rearrangement uses TRBV3-1 and TRBJ2-3, with 8 bases fitting TRBD2. This CDR3 spans 13 amino acids. From germline, CDR1 is LGHDT and CDR2 YNNKEL (reference sequence). V lost 4 bases to trimming and J lost 6 bases; unmatched junction nucleotides: 3. CDR3 coding DNA: TGTGCCAGCAGCCCCGGGACTAGTGATACGCAGTATTTT. Translation: CASSPGTSDTQYF.

This clonotype occurred many times. The chain joins TRBV28 to TRBJ2-7; TRBD2 matches 7 bases. This CDR3 is built from 16 residues. Unmatched junction bases numbered 20, after V lost 8 bases and J lost 7 bases. CDR1 is MDHEN and CDR2 is SYDVKM in the germline V gene. DNA for the CDR3: TGTGCCAGCGGCTCCCCGATAGCGCGGGAGTTAGGGGAGCAGTACTTC. It encodes CASGSPIARELGEQYF.

The V gene is TRBV7-9, the J gene TRBJ1-1, with no clear D. V lost 7 bases to trimming and J lost 1 base, with 7 bases between them. The CDR3 totals 12 residues. Germline loops: CDR1 SEHNR, CDR2 FQNEAQ (reference sequence). The CDR3 DNA is TGTGCCAGCAAAAGTTGGAACACTGAAGCTTTCTTT. This gives the protein CASKSWNTEAFF.

The table lists this clonotype with many counts. This chain links TRBV5-6 with TRBJ2-5; D remains ambiguous. V was trimmed by 4 bases and J by 4 bases, leaving 11 bases between them. This CDR3 contains 13 residues. The V gene's germline CDR1 is SGHDT and CDR2 YYEEEE. The CDR3 protein is CASSPISRETQYF. For the CDR3, the DNA is TGTGCCAGCAGCCCCATAAGTCGAGAGACCCAGTACTTC.

The chain uses TRBV25-1 and TRBJ2-5, with 10 bases matching TRBD2. J gave up 5 bases and V 1 base, and 7 bases lay outside the gene matches. Germline-derived CDR1 and CDR2 are MGHDK and SYGVNS. The CDR3 is 16 residues long. Here the CDR3 reads CASSESRTSGMETQYF. In DNA form, the CDR3 reads TGTGCCAGCAGTGAATCCCGCACTAGCGGGATGGAGACCCAGTACTTC.

V gene TRBV7-3 combines with J gene TRBJ1-4, with unresolved D. The germline V and J ends were trimmed by 0 bases and 0 bases, with 2 bases remaining between them. The CDR3 length is 14 residues. Germline-derived CDR1 and CDR2 are SGHTA and FQGTGA. CDR3 nucleotides: TGTGCCAGCAGCTTAACCCCAACTAATGAAAAACTGTTTTTT. Translated: CASSLTPTNEKLFF. The full variable domain, its missing parts supplied by reference TRBV7-3 and TRBJ1-4, is GAGVSQTPSNKVTEKGKYVELRCDPISGHTALYWYRQSLGQGPEFLIYFQGTGAADDSGLPNDRFFAVRPEGSVSTLKIQRTERGDSAVYLCASSLTPTNEKLFFGSGTQLSVL.

There are many counts of this clonotype. The rearrangement links TRBV28 to TRBJ1-5, with TRBD1 identical over 9 bases. The ends lost 8 bases at V and 3 bases at J; junction bases unmatched: 8. CDR1 and CDR2 (germline): MDHEN, SYDVKM. The CDR3 totals 15 residues. CDR3 DNA: TGTGCCAGCTCCCTAAACAGGGGGCACAATCAGCCCCAGCATTTT. Translating gives CASSLNRGHNQPQHF.

In this sample, this clonotype turned up a few times. The V call is TRBV20-1, the J call TRBJ1-3; D is ambiguous. The CDR3 contains 13 residues. Per germline, CDR1 DFQATT and CDR2 SNEGSKA (reference sequence). Trimming removed 3 bases from V and 0 bases from J, with 6 bases in between. CDR3 in DNA: TGCAGTGCTAGGACGGCCTCTGGAAACACCATATATTTT. Encoded protein: CSARTASGNTIYF.

The sample holds many counts of this clonotype. This sequence joins TRBV29-1 and TRBJ1-2, with D uncertain. Trimming removed 6 bases at V and 7 bases at J, with 9 bases between. CDR1 and CDR2 from the germline V gene are SQVTM and ANQGSEA. The CDR3 is 10 amino acids. Written as DNA, the CDR3 is TGCAGCGTCGCGGGTCCTGGCTACACCTTC. It specifies CSVAGPGYTF. Supplemented by reference TRBV29-1 and TRBJ1-2, the full variable domain reads SAVISQKPSRDICQRGTSLTIQCQVDSQVTMMFWYRQQPGQSLTLIATANQGSEATYESGFVIDKFPISRPNLTFSTLTVSNMSPEDSSIYLCSVAGPGYTFGSGTRLTVV.

This clonotype has ten or more counts. The rearrangement links TRBV18 to TRBJ2-7; 7 bases agree with TRBD2. With V trimmed by 6 bases and J by 3 bases, 11 bases remained unmatched. From germline, CDR1 is KGHSH and CDR2 LQKENI. This CDR3 contains 15 residues. The CDR3, as DNA: TGTGCCAGCTCTGCACCTGGCGGGAGAAACTACGAGCAGTACTTC. Translation gives CASSAPGGRNYEQYF. The full variable domain, its missing parts supplied by reference TRBV18 and TRBJ2-7, is NAGVMQNPRHLVRRRGQEARLRCSPMKGHSHVYWYRQLPEEGLKFMVYLQKENIIDESGMPKERFSAEFPKEGPSILRIQQVVRGDSAAYFCASSAPGGRNYEQYFGPGTRLTVT.